Listed here are 8 T cell receptor beta chains from one sample, sequenced in a study of blood T cell repertoires in COVID-19. Produced via immunoSEQ multiplex PCR; TCRdb's table is partial and in-frame only. The repertoire has 200,000 to 250,000 clones, about 88% of them found once; the top ten carry around 4.8%. Input material: peripheral blood. The receptors here all came from a woman between 40 and 55 years old with acute or convalescent COVID-19.

This chain uses TRBV18 with TRBJ1-2; the D gene is possibly TRBD1 (6 bases). The V gene lost 3 bases and the J gene lost 1 base, with 12 bases spanning the gap. Germline V gene data show CDR1 as KGHSH and CDR2 as LQKENI. The CDR3 spans 15 residues. CDR3 residues: CASSPPGHLNYGYTF. In nucleotides, the CDR3 is TGTGCCAGCTCACCCCCGGGACACCTTAACTATGGCTACACCTTC.

Regarding this clone: The same CDR3 can be traced to other DNA sequences in this sample. The gene calls are TRBV11-2 and TRBJ2-3, with TRBD1 identical over 7 bases. Germline V CDR1 and CDR2: SGHAT, FQNNGV. With 5 bases clipped from V and 1 base from J, the junction kept 3 bases outside the gene matches. The CDR3 is made up of 14 amino acids. This CDR3 is CASSLGQGTDTQYF. The CDR3 DNA sequence: TGTGCCAGCAGCCTAGGACAGGGCACAGATACGCAGTATTTT.

This chain joins TRBV7-7 and TRBJ2-3; 8 bases map to TRBD1. The CDR3 totals 16 residues. The V gene end was trimmed by 5 bases and the J gene end by 6 bases; junction bases not matched to a gene: 13. Looked up from germline, CDR1 is SSHAT and CDR2 is FNYEAQ (reference sequence). CDR3 DNA sequence: TGTGCCAGCAGCCTGAGCTCAGGGGGCGCCGGGGATACGCAGTATTTT. Its protein product is CASSLSSGGAGDTQYF.

The chain uses TRBV28 and TRBJ2-1, with D possibly TRBD2 on 7 matching bases. V lost 4 bases to trimming and J lost 5 bases, with 12 bases between them. Germline V gives CDR1 MDHEN, CDR2 SYDVKM. This CDR3 region has 14 residues. The CDR3 sequence is CASSWEGQNNEQFF. DNA for the CDR3: TGTGCCAGCAGTTGGGAGGGACAAAACAATGAGCAGTTCTTC.

This clone was seen a few times. The V call is TRBV7-2, the J call TRBJ2-4, with a possible D match to TRBD2 (6 bases). The CDR3 has 15 amino acids. Trimming took 1 base from V and 6 from J, leaving 13 bases between them. Germline values: CDR1 SGHTA, CDR2 FQGNSA. The CDR3 spells CASSLGTGTLNIQYF. The CDR3, as DNA: TGTGCCAGCAGCTTAGGGACCGGGACTCTAAACATTCAGTACTTC. The complete variable domain, with remaining parts taken from reference TRBV7-2 and TRBJ2-4, reads GAGVSQSPSNKVTEKGKDVELRCDPISGHTALYWYRQSLGQGLEFLIYFQGNSAPDKSGLPSDRFSAERTGGSVSTLTIQRTQQEDSAVYLCASSLGTGTLNIQYFGAGTRLSVL.

Comments on this clone: The junction does not match germline at one end; this may be a read error. The chain combines TRBV2 with TRBJ2-1, with 12 bases identical to TRBD2. Germline-derived CDR1 and CDR2 are SNHLY and FYNNEI. The CDR3 has 16 residues. DNA of the CDR3: TGTGCCAGCAGCGAGAGGACTAGCGGGGCCTACAGTGAGCAGTTCTTC. It encodes CASSERTSGAYSEQFF.

The chain couples TRBV15 to TRBJ2-5; D remains unclear. Deletions cut 6 bases from V and 4 bases from J, with 15 bases between. This CDR3 contains 14 residues. The V gene's germline CDR1 is LNHNV and CDR2 YYDKDF (reference sequence). The CDR3 sequence is CATRRKLSGETQYF. CDR3 sequence (DNA): TGTGCCACCAGGAGGAAACTTTCGGGAGAGACCCAGTACTTC.

The rearrangement links TRBV5-1 to TRBJ1-6; unclear D gene. V was trimmed by 4 bases and J by 10 bases, leaving 18 bases between them. The CDR3 loop spans 15 amino acids. CDR1 SGHRS and CDR2 YFSETQ come from the germline V gene. As DNA, the CDR3 is TGCGCCAGCAGCGTAAGGCCCGGAGCCCTATCACCCCTCCACTTT. Residues: CASSVRPGALSPLHF.